Listed below are T cell receptor beta chains from one sample, sequenced in a study of OX40 agonist ivuxolimab in advanced cancers. Some clones are missing from TCRdb's copy, which holds only in-frame ones; the method was immunoSEQ multiplex PCR. Altogether approximately 69,000 clones are present, about 80% being singletons, with the ten largest covering under 3%. The sample here was CD4+ or CD8+ T cells sorted from blood, taken in a trial of the OX40 agonist ivuxolimab. Every receptor here comes from an adult with an advanced solid tumor such as melanoma, head and neck, liver or kidney cancer. CDR3s include the opening cysteine and the closing phenylalanine or tryptophan. Each record gives: CDR3 length, D gene, J gene, V gene, clone size, CDR3 protein, CDR3 DNA. A D gene is named only where the DNA matches it firmly. Not every row has a clone size; where given, it reads once, few, many or a size class.

14,NA,TRBJ2-1,TRBV19,NA,CASSIGRGRYEQFF,TGTGCCAGTAGTATAGGGCGGGGGCGCTATGAGCAGTTCTTC
15,TRBD1,TRBJ1-1,TRBV2,NA,CASSGQGGGRTEAFF,TGTGCCAGCAGTGGACAGGGAGGGGGTAGGACTGAAGCTTTCTTT
15,NA,TRBJ2-1,TRBV2,NA,CASSALRAAYNEQFF,TGTGCCAGCAGTGCCTTGCGGGCAGCCTACAATGAGCAGTTCTTC
12,TRBD2,TRBJ2-7,TRBV11-1,NA,CASSPGLVQQYF,TGTGCCAGCAGTCCCGGACTAGTGCAGCAGTACTTC
14,TRBD1,TRBJ2-4,TRBV29-1,once,CSVRDRGSENIQYF,TGCAGCGTCCGGGACAGGGGTTCGGAAAACATTCAGTACTTC
16,NA,TRBJ2-1,TRBV30,NA,CACPGGMGSSYNEQFF,TGTGCCTGCCCCGGTGGGATGGGGAGCTCCTACAATGAGCAGTTCTTC
15,TRBD2,TRBJ2-5,TRBV18,NA,CASSPGAGGPETQYF,TGTGCCAGCTCACCAGGAGCGGGAGGGCCAGAGACCCAGTACTTC
15,NA,TRBJ1-4,TRBV6-6,NA,CASSYSKERNEKLFF,TGTGCCAGCAGTTACTCCAAGGAGAGGAATGAAAAACTGTTTTTT
17,NA,TRBJ1-2,TRBV5-4,NA,CASSSLTRSFFNYGYTF,TGTGCCAGCAGCTCGTTGACACGGAGTTTTTTTAACTATGGCTACACCTTC
17,TRBD1,TRBJ1-1,TRBV28,few,CASSPSLGQGASTEAFF,TGTGCCAGCAGTCCTTCATTGGGACAGGGGGCTAGCACTGAAGCTTTCTTT
16,TRBD2,TRBJ2-5,TRBV7-7,once,CASSPTGTSGTETQYF,TGTGCCAGCAGCCCTACCGGGACTAGCGGGACGGAGACCCAGTACTTC
16,TRBD1,TRBJ1-1,TRBV19,NA,CASSIHARGRDTEAFF,TGTGCCAGTAGTATACATGCCAGGGGGCGCGACACTGAAGCTTTCTTT
17,TRBD1,TRBJ1-4,TRBV9,NA,CASSAGRFWDRPEKLFF,TGTGCCAGCAGCGCCGGAAGGTTTTGGGACAGGCCCGAAAAACTGTTTTTT
16,NA,TRBJ2-1,TRBV6-6,NA,CASSYSRWEPYNEQFF,TGTGCCAGCAGTTACTCCCGGTGGGAACCCTACAATGAGCAGTTCTTC
14,NA,TRBJ1-5,TRBV6-6,NA,CASSYLDSNQPQHF,TGTGCCAGCAGTTACTTGGATAGCAATCAGCCCCAGCATTTT
13,NA,TRBJ2-2,TRBV9,NA,CASSVGRSGELFF,TGTGCCAGCAGCGTAGGACGGTCCGGGGAGCTGTTTTTT
13,NA,TRBJ2-2,TRBV11-2,NA,CASSLQDTGELFF,TGTGCCAGCAGCTTGCAAGACACCGGGGAGCTGTTTTTT
15,NA,TRBJ1-1,TRBV12-5,NA,CASGLARAPNTEAFF,TGTGCTAGTGGTTTGGCCCGGGCCCCAAACACTGAAGCTTTCTTT
17,NA,TRBJ2-1,TRBV5-1,NA,CASSPYRGSGGYNEQFF,TGCGCCAGCAGCCCCTATAGGGGTAGCGGAGGTTACAATGAGCAGTTCTTC
17,NA,TRBJ1-1,TRBV9,NA,CASSPTFPSGEAKWAFF,TGTGCCAGCAGCCCCACATTCCCATCAGGGGAAGCGAAGTGGGCTTTCTTT
14,TRBD2,TRBJ2-3,TRBV12-5,NA,CASGPGTRSDTQYF,TGTGCTAGTGGACCCGGGACTAGGTCGGATACGCAGTATTTT
14,NA,TRBJ2-3,TRBV11-2,NA,CASSDEGLTDTQYF,TGTGCCAGCAGCGATGAAGGCCTCACAGATACGCAGTATTTT
14,NA,TRBJ1-1,TRBV7-9,many,CASRPRGGNTEAFF,TGTGCCAGCAGACCTCGGGGGGGAAACACTGAAGCTTTCTTT
13,TRBD2,TRBJ2-1,TRBV10-2,NA,CASGSGRGNEQFF,TGCGCCAGCGGTAGCGGGAGAGGGAATGAGCAGTTCTTC
15,NA,TRBJ2-3,TRBV18,NA,CASSPPGHTTDTQYF,TGTGCCAGCTCACCCCCCGGCCACACCACAGATACGCAGTATTTT
14,NA,TRBJ1-2,TRBV7-2,NA,CASSFRQANYGYTF,TGTGCCAGCAGCTTTAGGCAAGCTAACTATGGCTACACCTTC
12,NA,TRBJ2-7,TRBV25-1,NA,CASSRNRDEQYF,TGTGCCAGCAGCCGGAACAGGGACGAGCAGTACTTC
13,NA,TRBJ1-1,TRBV6-1,few,CASSRRGGTEAFF,TGTGCCAGCAGTCGGCGGGGTGGGACTGAAGCTTTCTTT
15,NA,TRBJ1-4,TRBV5-1,once,CASSLDQGRGEKLFF,TGCGCCAGCAGCTTGGATCAGGGAAGAGGTGAAAAACTGTTTTTT
15,NA,TRBJ2-1,TRBV7-9,NA,CASSRSQGGRNEQFF,TGTGCCAGCAGCCGATCCCAGGGGGGGAGGAATGAGCAGTTCTTC
12,NA,TRBJ1-1,TRBV14,NA,CASSQNRREAFF,TGTGCCAGCAGCCAAAATAGGCGAGAAGCTTTCTTT
13,NA,TRBJ2-7,TRBV6-1,NA,CASSRTYSYEQYF,TGTGCCAGCAGCCGTACCTACAGCTACGAGCAGTACTTC
17,TRBD1,TRBJ1-1,TRBV5-1,few,CASSSGQGRSANTEAFF,TGCGCCAGCAGCTCGGGACAGGGGAGATCGGCGAACACTGAAGCTTTCTTT
16,NA,TRBJ1-1,TRBV27,NA,CASSLTVDLGGSEAFF,TGTGCCAGCAGTTTAACTGTGGATCTTGGGGGTTCTGAAGCTTTCTTT
15,TRBD1,TRBJ2-1,TRBV6-1,NA,CASRDRDRGDIEQFF,TGTGCCAGCAGGGACAGGGACAGGGGAGATATTGAGCAGTTCTTC
13,NA,TRBJ2-2,TRBV19,NA,CASNGANTGELFF,TGTGCCAGTAATGGTGCGAACACCGGGGAGCTGTTTTTT
12,NA,TRBJ2-3,TRBV28,NA,CASSFRGNTQYF,TGTGCCAGCAGTTTTAGGGGGAATACGCAGTATTTT
12,NA,TRBJ1-2,TRBV5-1,NA,CASREVNYGYTF,TGCGCCAGCCGGGAAGTTAACTATGGCTACACCTTC
13,TRBD1,TRBJ1-6,TRBV30,few,CAWTTGVNSPLHF,TGTGCCTGGACGACAGGGGTTAATTCACCCCTCCACTTT
15,NA,TRBJ2-5,TRBV5-1,NA,CASSLDLGGAETQYF,TGCGCCAGCAGCTTGGATCTTGGGGGGGCGGAGACCCAGTACTTC
14,NA,TRBJ1-3,TRBV6-4,NA,CASSDGYSGNTIYF,TGTGCCAGCAGTGACGGGTACTCTGGAAACACCATATATTTT
15,TRBD1,TRBJ1-2,TRBV28,once,CASNPGTGIFYGYTF,TGTGCCAGCAATCCCGGGACAGGGATCTTCTATGGCTACACCTTC
13,NA,TRBJ1-2,TRBV18,NA,CASSPRSVDGYTF,TGTGCCAGCTCACCACGTTCAGTTGATGGCTACACCTTC
14,NA,TRBJ1-4,TRBV6-5,NA,CASGPTTRGEKLFF,TGTGCCAGCGGGCCAACTACGAGGGGTGAAAAACTGTTTTTT
18,TRBD2,TRBJ2-3,TRBV5-1,NA,CASSLRAGGQTSTDTQYF,TGCGCCAGCAGCTTGAGAGCGGGGGGGCAGACTAGCACAGATACGCAGTATTTT
17,TRBD1,TRBJ1-5,TRBV4-1,NA,CASSQGGLTGGGQPQHF,TGCGCCAGCAGCCAAGGGGGGTTAACAGGGGGCGGTCAGCCCCAGCATTTT
16,NA,TRBJ1-3,TRBV7-9,NA,CASSSRWASSGNTIYF,TGTGCCAGCAGCTCCCGCTGGGCCAGCTCTGGAAACACCATATATTTT
15,NA,TRBJ2-6,TRBV5-2,NA,CASNCTQSRANVLTF,TGTGCCAGCAACTGTACACAAAGTCGGGCCAACGTCCTGACTTTC